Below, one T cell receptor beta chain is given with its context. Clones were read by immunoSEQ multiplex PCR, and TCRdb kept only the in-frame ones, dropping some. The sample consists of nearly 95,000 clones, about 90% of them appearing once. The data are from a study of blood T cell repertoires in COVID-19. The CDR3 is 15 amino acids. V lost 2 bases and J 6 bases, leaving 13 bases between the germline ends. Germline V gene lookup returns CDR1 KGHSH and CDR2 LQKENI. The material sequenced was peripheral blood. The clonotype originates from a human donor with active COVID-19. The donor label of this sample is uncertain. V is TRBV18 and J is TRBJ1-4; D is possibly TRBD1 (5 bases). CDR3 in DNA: TGTGCCAGCTCACCAAGGGGCAACACGGATGAAAAACTGTTTTTT. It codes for CASSPRGNTDEKLFF. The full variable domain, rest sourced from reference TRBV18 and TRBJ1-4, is NAGVMQNPRHLVRRRGQEARLRCSPMKGHSHVYWYRQLPEEGLKFMVYLQKENIIDESGMPKERFSAEFPKEGPSILRIQQVVRGDSAAYFCASSPRGNTDEKLFFGSGTQLSVL.